This paragraph covers one T cell receptor (beta chain) sequence. Its antigen is still unknown. Uncontrolled infection, other autoimmune disease, pregnancy and lactation each barred patients from inclusion. The data stem from a study of T cells in Graves' hyperthyroidism and ophthalmopathy. Study-wide results and caveats: Most thyroid clonotypes expanded above 0.001 appeared in blood too.

The CDR3 spans 16 residues. Germline CDR1 is KGHSH and CDR2 is LQKENI. With V trimmed by 3 bases and J by 2 bases, 10 bases remained unmatched. Amplified regions were TCR beta CDR3 sequences from RNA transcripts. The TCR CDR3 first-round RT-PCR relied on the HTBI primer set. Each CDR3 protein gets one entry after TCRdb re-called the multiplex PCR reads with MiXCR. This table has about 520,000 distinct CDR3 sequences, approximately 25% appearing once. Sequencing was carried out using blood. V usage is TRBV18 and J usage is TRBJ2-7, with TRBD1 matching 7 bases. The receptor's source is a woman aged 30 to 39 with Graves' ophthalmopathy. CDR3: CASSPTAGTAAYEQYF. The DNA of the CDR3 is TGTGCCAGCTCACCCACGGCCGGGACAGCCGCCTACGAGCAGTACTTC. The variable domain in full, with the rest retrieved from reference TRBV18 and TRBJ2-7, is NAGVMQNPRHLVRRRGQEARLRCSPMKGHSHVYWYRQLPEEGLKFMVYLQKENIIDESGMPKERFSAEFPKEGPSILRIQQVVRGDSAAYFCASSPTAGTAAYEQYFGPGTRLTVT.